This T cell receptor (beta chain) was captured by sequencing in a study of cytomegalovirus exposure and HLA in healthy donors. Notes on the study in general: Common viral pathogens (according to a later analysis) appeared linked to several of the most significant clusters.

About this clone: What it binds is not known.

60 Vbeta and 13 Jbeta primers were used in PCR. In the original analysis: In a later analysis, of roughly 73 million unique beta chains, roughly 9.9 million appeared in at least two donors. Measured with immunoSEQ multiplex PCR; TCRdb has only the in-frame clones, and not every one. Clone size and V and J calls were adopted from that table, with D and trimming inferred from the DNA. The sample records 160,000 or so clones, about 75% being singletons. Per the germline V gene, CDR1 is SQVTM and CDR2 is ANQGSEA. This CDR3 contains 16 residues. With V trimmed by 5 bases and J by 2 bases, 12 bases remained unmatched.

Source material: PBMCs. The chain combines TRBV29-1 with TRBJ1-2, with 9 bases identical to TRBD1. This clonotype was sampled from a man in his forties in good health and CMV-seropositive. In nucleotides, the CDR3 is TGCAGCGTTCAGGGGATTAGAGGACAGGGGAACTATGGCTACACCTTC. It is translated as CSVQGIRGQGNYGYTF.